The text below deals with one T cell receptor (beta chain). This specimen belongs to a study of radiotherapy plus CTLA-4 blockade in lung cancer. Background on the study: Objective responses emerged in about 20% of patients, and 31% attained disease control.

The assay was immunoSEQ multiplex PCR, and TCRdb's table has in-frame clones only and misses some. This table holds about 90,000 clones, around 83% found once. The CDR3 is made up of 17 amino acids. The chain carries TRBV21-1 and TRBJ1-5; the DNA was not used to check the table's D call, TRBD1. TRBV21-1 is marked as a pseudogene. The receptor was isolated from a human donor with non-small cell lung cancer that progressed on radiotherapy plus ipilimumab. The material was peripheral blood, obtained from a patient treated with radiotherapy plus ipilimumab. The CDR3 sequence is CASSKASQNRVNQPQHF. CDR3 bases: TGTGCCAGCAGCAAAGCGAGTCAAAACAGGGTCAATCAGCCCCAGCATTTT.